The clone carrying this T cell receptor beta chain occurred a few times. Using RNA transcripts as the source, TCR beta CDR3 regions were amplified. TCR CDR3 regions were first amplified by RT-PCR with HTBI primers. TCRdb re-analysed the multiplex PCR reads in MiXCR, keeping a single row per CDR3 protein. Among about 350,000 distinct CDR3 sequences listed, about 15% were seen once. The source of the sample is a study of T cells in Graves' hyperthyroidism and ophthalmopathy. Hyperthyroidism, newly diagnosed and lasting under 2 months, affected patients aged 18 to 65. There are 13 residues in the CDR3. CDR1 and CDR2 from the germline V gene are MDHEN and SYDVKM. V gave up 8 bases and J gave up 0 bases, with 7 bases separating them.

This clonotype originated in a woman aged 25-40 years with Graves' hyperthyroidism. The chain joins TRBV28 to TRBJ2-2; no clear D gene. The sequenced sample consisted of blood. CDR3 amino acids: CASCYSNTGELFF. CDR3 DNA: TGTGCCAGCTGCTATTCGAACACCGGGGAGCTGTTTTTT.